This paragraph reports one TCR beta chain. This sample was included in a study of blood T cell repertoires in COVID-19. Study overall: The origin of the acute and convalescent COVID-19 samples was the United States, Italy and Spain. PBMCs, B-cell-depleted T cells, or T cells provided the cDNA or gDNA that made up the material.

Germline CDR1 is SEHNR and CDR2 is FQNEAQ (reference sequence). V trimming: 5 bases; J trimming: 6 bases; junction bases outside the gene matches: 6. This CDR3 has 15 amino acids. Original processing notes: Counts of nucleated cells, estimated from reference gene primer amplification, were obtained. TCRdb keeps only in-frame clones here, not all; method: immunoSEQ multiplex PCR. The DNA gave D and trimming, while V, J and clone size come from that table. Among about 180,000 clones listed, about 91% were seen once. The sequenced sample was peripheral blood. The chain couples TRBV7-9 to TRBJ1-4, with 10 bases identical to TRBD1. The clonotype comes from a woman in her 30s with acute or convalescent COVID-19. The CDR3 loop reads CASSKDRGQDEKLFF. For the CDR3, the DNA is TGTGCCAGCAGCAAAGACAGGGGGCAGGATGAAAAACTGTTTTTT.